The source of this T cell receptor (beta chain) is a study of T cell repertoires in cytomegalovirus infection. TCRdb redid the calling of the reads with MiXCR, one entry per CDR3 protein. The sample gives roughly 150,000 distinct CDR3 sequences, roughly 32% of which show up once; 52% is in the top ten. Notes on this clonotype: What it binds is unknown.

V shed 5 bases and J shed 7 bases, with 8 bases lying between them. The CDR3 is 11 amino acids. Germline lookup yields CDR1 SNHLY and CDR2 FYNNEI. Sequencing was performed on CD8+ T cells from cultured PBMCs, taken from culture after CMV antigen stimulation. The TCR comes from a human donor in good health (CMV status not recorded). Some clones in this sample may be carry-over from other donors' samples. The rearrangement joins TRBV2 to TRBJ2-5; D is uncertain. CDR3 in DNA: TGTGCCAGCAGTCCGTGGGGGACCCAGTACTTC. Translation gives CASSPWGTQYF. The entire variable domain, with the rest obtained from reference TRBV2 and TRBJ2-5, is as follows: EPEVTQTPSHQVTQMGQEVILRCVPISNHLYFYWYRQILGQKVEFLVSFYNNEISEKSEIFDDQFSVERPDGSNFTLKIRSTKLEDSAMYFCASSPWGTQYFGPGTRLLVL.